The T cell receptor (beta chain) under discussion was sequenced for a study of blood T cell repertoires in COVID-19. Study information: From the United States, Italy and Spain came samples of acute and convalescent COVID-19. The analysed material was cDNA or gDNA that came from T cells, B-cell-depleted T cells, or PBMCs.

CDR1 is PRHDT, CDR2 FYEKMQ, per germline (reference sequence). CDR3 length: 13 residues. The ends were cut back, 4 bases at V and 1 base at J, with 4 bases in the middle. In the original workflow: It was from reference gene primer amplification that nucleated cell counts were estimated. Method: immunoSEQ multiplex PCR; TCRdb's copy keeps in-frame clones and lacks some. D and trimming come from the DNA, and the V and J calls and clone size come from that table. Here the sample spans under 250,000 clones, 80% to 95% being singletons. Seattle-derived patients entered the study during active infection and were followed longitudinally.

Sequenced: peripheral blood. This chain connects TRBV13 to TRBJ2-2; no firm D call. This TCR came from a man aged 60 to 75 with COVID-19, enrolled during active disease. The CDR3, as DNA: TGTGCCAGCAGCTCAGAGAACACCGGGGAGCTGTTTTTT. It translates to CASSSENTGELFF.